This is a list of T cell receptor beta chains from one sample in a study of sequential checkpoint blockade in melanoma. This table comes from immunoSEQ multiplex PCR, and its TCRdb copy is limited to in-frame clones, with some not included. The sample shows some 10,000 clones, around 73% of them seen only once. Sequences were derived from CD8+ T cells sorted from blood (inferred from file names), sampled from a patient given nivolumab and ipilimumab in sequence. These TCRs come from a human donor with melanoma. The CDR3 runs from the conserved cysteine through the conserved F or W. The D gene is left open where the match is weak. The size of a clone is reported for some rows only, either as once, few or many, or as a class for expanded clones.

V	D	J	size	DNA	CDR3
TRBV7-2	NA	TRBJ1-1	NA	TGTGCCAGCAGCTTAGTAGATATGGGCTCCACTGAAGCTTTCTTT	CASSLVDMGSTEAFF
TRBV6-6	NA	TRBJ1-2	NA	TGTGCCAGCAGCGGAGGGGATTATGGCTACACCTTC	CASSGGDYGYTF
TRBV4-1	NA	TRBJ2-1	once	TGCGCCAGCAGCCAAATCGACAGCTCCTACAATGAGCAGTTCTTC	CASSQIDSSYNEQFF
TRBV27	NA	TRBJ1-2	NA	TGTGCCAGCAGTACCCTAACAGGTGGCCTCGGGGGCTACACCTTC	CASSTLTGGLGGYTF
TRBV27	TRBD1	TRBJ2-6	NA	TGTGCCAGCAGCTTGCGGGACAGGGAAAACGTCCTGACTTTC	CASSLRDRENVLTF
TRBV19	NA	TRBJ1-2	NA	TGTGCCAGTAGTATGGGAGGGGTCAATGGCTACACCTTC	CASSMGGVNGYTF
TRBV10-2	TRBD1	TRBJ1-5	NA	TGCGCCAGCAGTGACGTAGGGACAGAGGTTTTTTATAGCAATCAGCCCCAGCATTTT	CASSDVGTEVFYSNQPQHF
TRBV4-1	NA	TRBJ2-3	NA	TGCGCCAGCAGCCAAGAACCAGGGGGCACAGATACGCAGTATTTT	CASSQEPGGTDTQYF
TRBV7-9	NA	TRBJ1-5	few	TGTGCCAGCAGCTCCTACAGGGATGGCAATCAGCCCCAGCATTTT	CASSSYRDGNQPQHF
TRBV7-9	TRBD1	TRBJ1-2	NA	TGTGCCAGCAGCTTAGCGTATATTGACAGGGGGAATGGCTACACCTTC	CASSLAYIDRGNGYTF
TRBV6-1	NA	TRBJ2-6	NA	TGTGCCAGCAGTGAAGATGGGGGGGCGGGGGCCAACGTCCTGACTTTC	CASSEDGGAGANVLTF
TRBV29-1	TRBD2	TRBJ2-3	NA	TGCAGCGTTAACCTAGCGGGAGAGGTAGATACGCAGTATTTT	CSVNLAGEVDTQYF
TRBV5-6	NA	TRBJ1-1	NA	TGTGCCAGCAGCTTGGGCAGCGGCGTGAACACTGAAGCTTTCTTT	CASSLGSGVNTEAFF
TRBV7-9	TRBD1	TRBJ2-7	NA	TGTGCCAGCAGCAACCGGGACAGGGGGTTGGAGTACTTC	CASSNRDRGLEYF
TRBV6-1	NA	TRBJ2-2	NA	TGTGCCAGTAGTGAATCCGACACCGGGGAGCTGTTTTTT	CASSESDTGELFF
TRBV2	NA	TRBJ1-5	NA	TGTGCCAGCAGCGGTACAGGGTCGGGCAATCAGCCCCAGCATTTT	CASSGTGSGNQPQHF
TRBV27	TRBD1	TRBJ2-7	once	TGTGCCAGCATTGGACAGGGTAACTACGAGCAGTACTTC	CASIGQGNYEQYF
TRBV19	TRBD1	TRBJ2-2	NA	TGTGCCACTAAGGGGACAGCAAATGGCGGGGAGCTGTTTTTT	CATKGTANGGELFF
TRBV13	TRBD1	TRBJ2-1	NA	TGTGCCAGCAGCCTCGGACAGGGGGCGAATGAGCAGTTCTTC	CASSLGQGANEQFF
TRBV5-4	TRBD1	TRBJ1-4	NA	TGTGCCAGCAGCTTGGGTACAGGGGTGGGCGAAAAACTGTTTTTT	CASSLGTGVGEKLFF
TRBV13	NA	TRBJ2-7	NA	TGTGCCAGCAGCTCCCCGGGTAGATCCTACGAGCAGTACTTC	CASSSPGRSYEQYF
TRBV6-4	NA	TRBJ2-2	NA	TGTGCCAGCAGTGACTCATCGGGTGGCACCGGGGAGCTGTTTTTT	CASSDSSGGTGELFF
TRBV4-1	NA	TRBJ2-1	few	TGCGCCAGCAGCCAAGTTGCTAGTTACAATGAGCAGTTCTTC	CASSQVASYNEQFF
TRBV6-6	NA	TRBJ1-2	few	TGTGCCAGCAGTTACTCGGAAGGGGTCTATGGCTACACCTTC	CASSYSEGVYGYTF
TRBV27	NA	TRBJ1-5	NA	TGTGCCAGCAGTTTAGCCAGTCTGGGCAATCAGCCCCAGCATTTT	CASSLASLGNQPQHF
TRBV2	TRBD1	TRBJ1-2	NA	TGTGCCAGCGGGGGGACAGGCAGGGGCTACACCTTC	CASGGTGRGYTF
TRBV2	NA	TRBJ2-1	NA	TGTGCCAGCAGTGTGACGGGGTCCTACAATGAGCAGTTCTTC	CASSVTGSYNEQFF
TRBV4-1	NA	TRBJ2-4	once	TGCGCCAGCAGCCAAGATAGCGAAAACATTCAGTACTTC	CASSQDSENIQYF
TRBV6-4	TRBD1	TRBJ2-2	NA	TGTGCCAGCAGTGACGGGACAGGGGGCACCGGGGAGCTGTTTTTT	CASSDGTGGTGELFF
TRBV6-4	NA	TRBJ2-4	NA	TGTGCCAGCAGCGACTCTACAACAGGTTCCAACATTCAGTACTTC	CASSDSTTGSNIQYF
TRBV5-8	NA	TRBJ1-1	NA	TGTGCCAGCAGCTTGTCAGGGCCGAACACTGAAGCTTTCTTT	CASSLSGPNTEAFF
TRBV6-4	NA	TRBJ2-3	NA	TGTGCCAGCAGTGAATTGGCGGGGAGCACAGATACGCAGTATTTT	CASSELAGSTDTQYF
TRBV6-1	NA	TRBJ2-7	medium-sized	TGTGCCAGCAACCAGGGGATCTACGAGCAGTACTTC	CASNQGIYEQYF
TRBV6-4	TRBD1	TRBJ1-1	NA	TGTGCCAGCAGCGCCGGGACAGGGGGCTCCACTGAAGCTTTCTTT	CASSAGTGGSTEAFF
TRBV10-3	NA	TRBJ1-1	few	TGTGCCATCAGTGAAAGGGGTGGGCTGAACACTGAAGCTTTCTTT	CAISERGGLNTEAFF
TRBV10-3	TRBD1	TRBJ1-4	few	TGTGCCATCAGTGAGTCGGGGGACAGGGCTGAAAAACTGTTTTTT	CAISESGDRAEKLFF
TRBV6-1	TRBD1	TRBJ2-1	NA	TGTGCCAGCAGTGAAGGCCCAGGGGGCTCCTACAATGAGCAGTTCTTC	CASSEGPGGSYNEQFF
TRBV6-4	TRBD1	TRBJ1-4	medium-sized	TGTGCCAGCAGTGCCGGGACAGGGGAGGAGAAACTGTTTTTT	CASSAGTGEEKLFF
TRBV15	NA	TRBJ1-1	NA	TGTGCCACCAGCAGAGTAAGGGGGAACACTGAAGCTTTCTTT	CATSRVRGNTEAFF
TRBV13	NA	TRBJ1-5	NA	TGTGCCAGCAGCATCTACAGGGAGGGGGGCAATCAGCCCCAGCATTTT	CASSIYREGGNQPQHF
TRBV19	NA	TRBJ1-2	medium-sized	TGTGCCACCCAAGAGTGGGACAACGGCTACACCTTC	CATQEWDNGYTF
TRBV27	NA	TRBJ1-1	NA	TGTGCCAGCAGCCCCGGGAAGAACACTGAAGCTTTCTTT	CASSPGKNTEAFF
TRBV4-1	NA	TRBJ1-1	NA	TGCGCCAGCAGCCCCGATGCAGTGAACACTGAAGCTTTCTTT	CASSPDAVNTEAFF